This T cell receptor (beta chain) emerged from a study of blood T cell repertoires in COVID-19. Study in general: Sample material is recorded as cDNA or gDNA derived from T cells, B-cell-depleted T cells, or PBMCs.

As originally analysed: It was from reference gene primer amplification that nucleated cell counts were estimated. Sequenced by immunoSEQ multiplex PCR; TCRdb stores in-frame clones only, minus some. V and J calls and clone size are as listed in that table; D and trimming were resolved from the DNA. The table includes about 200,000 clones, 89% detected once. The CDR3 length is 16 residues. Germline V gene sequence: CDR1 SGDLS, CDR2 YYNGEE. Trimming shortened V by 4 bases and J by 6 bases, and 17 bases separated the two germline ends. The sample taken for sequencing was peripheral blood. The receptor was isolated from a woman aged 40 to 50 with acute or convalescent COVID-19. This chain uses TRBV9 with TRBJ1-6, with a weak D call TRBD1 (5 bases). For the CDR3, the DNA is TGTGCCAGCAGCCCGCCCCCGCAGGGACTTAATTCACCCCTCCACTTT. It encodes CASSPPPQGLNSPLHF.